The rows below give T cell receptor beta chains drawn from one sample of a study of Graves' ophthalmopathy and Graves' hyperthyroidism. One entry per CDR3 protein results from TCRdb running MiXCR on the multiplex PCR reads. The repertoire has 650,000 to 800,000 distinct CDR3 sequences, 35% to 45% of them found once; the top ten carry more than 3%. The sequenced sample was peripheral blood. The receptors shown here come from an adult man with Graves' ophthalmopathy. Each CDR3 is given with its conserved first and last residue. Fields, in order: J gene, V gene, CDR3 protein.

J: TRBJ1-1; V: TRBV29-1; CDR3: CSVARGGVGAFF
J: TRBJ1-5; V: TRBV19; CDR3: CASSLITGGAEPQHF
J: TRBJ1-2; V: TRBV5-8; CDR3: CASSFSAYGYTF
J: TRBJ1-6; V: TRBV7-3; CDR3: CASSQQGQGHSPLHF
J: TRBJ1-1; V: TRBV6-5; CDR3: CASRVGAPGTEAFF
J: TRBJ2-2; V: TRBV2; CDR3: CASSEQSWELFF
J: TRBJ1-3; V: TRBV25-1; CDR3: CASSDSRWGYTIYF
J: TRBJ1-1; V: TRBV29-1; CDR3: CSVERALNTEAFF
J: TRBJ2-5; V: TRBV29-1; CDR3: CSFAGAGEQETQYF
J: TRBJ1-4; V: TRBV5-1; CDR3: CASSLGRSGDNEKLFF
J: TRBJ2-1; V: TRBV11-3; CDR3: CASSPPGAEQFF
J: TRBJ2-5; V: TRBV7-8; CDR3: CASSFASGGQETQYF
J: TRBJ1-6; V: TRBV5-1; CDR3: CASSLVASDSPLHF
J: TRBJ2-2; V: TRBV4-1; CDR3: CASSQAPLLAAANTGELFF
J: TRBJ1-6; V: TRBV6-1; CDR3: CASSEGQGVGPLHF
J: TRBJ1-2; V: TRBV2; CDR3: CASSRGSAYGYTF
J: TRBJ1-1; V: TRBV11-3; CDR3: CASSLGTGTGDTEAFF
J: TRBJ1-6; V: TRBV2; CDR3: CASRRDRYSPLHF
J: TRBJ2-5; V: TRBV19; CDR3: CASTQTSGGGETQYF
J: TRBJ1-3; V: TRBV7-9; CDR3: CASSHPGLSSGNTIYF
J: TRBJ1-5; V: TRBV24-1; CDR3: CATSQGDTHF
J: TRBJ2-7; V: TRBV5-1; CDR3: CASRRGHGLGNEQYF
J: TRBJ2-7; V: TRBV10-3; CDR3: CAIIGGDSYEQYF
J: TRBJ1-4; V: TRBV12-3/TRBV12-4; CDR3: CASKDVQTNEKLFF
J: TRBJ2-7; V: TRBV12-5; CDR3: CASGPTGTYEQYF
J: TRBJ1-5; V: TRBV24-1; CDR3: CATSDSRGGQETQHF
J: TRBJ1-2; V: TRBV7-9; CDR3: CASSLGQGAHGYTF
J: TRBJ2-2; V: TRBV5-6; CDR3: CASSAGQGMPGELFF
J: TRBJ2-3; V: TRBV24-1; CDR3: CATSASGGLDTQYF
J: TRBJ1-1; V: TRBV29-1; CDR3: CSLQGVRWTEAFF
J: TRBJ2-7; V: TRBV10-3; CDR3: CASSERRPYEQYF
J: TRBJ1-2; V: TRBV24-1; CDR3: CASSPSRASNGYTF
J: TRBJ2-7; V: TRBV29-1; CDR3: CSAMTLAGSYEQYF
J: TRBJ1-2; V: TRBV12-3/TRBV12-4; CDR3: CASKGRQVSGYTF
J: TRBJ2-6; V: TRBV5-1; CDR3: CASPLLGISGANVMTF
J: TRBJ1-1; V: TRBV11-1; CDR3: CASSQDKGAKGLNTEAFF
J: TRBJ2-2; V: TRBV11-2; CDR3: CASSLNGRVNTGELFF
J: TRBJ2-5; V: TRBV14; CDR3: CASSQAGLAGSETQYF
J: TRBJ1-1; V: TRBV7-2; CDR3: CASRTGGSTEAFF
J: TRBJ1-1; V: TRBV19; CDR3: CASSMKRNTEAFF
J: TRBJ2-5; V: TRBV29-1; CDR3: CSVEDGRVETQYF
J: TRBJ1-5; V: TRBV12-3/TRBV12-4; CDR3: CASSELDSRYSNQPQHF
J: TRBJ2-5; V: TRBV5-5; CDR3: CASSLDGQGTQYF